These 5 T cell receptor beta chains were all obtained from the same sample, sequenced in a study of blood T cell repertoires in COVID-19. Profiling relied on immunoSEQ multiplex PCR, and the TCRdb table lists in-frame clones only, not all of them. The sample records about 270,000 clones, approximately 86% being singletons. Sequenced: PBMCs or T cells enriched from blood (not recorded which). These receptors all stem from a woman in her twenties or thirties who had recovered from COVID-19.

Remarks on this clone: An end of the junction does not agree with germline; a read error may underlie this. CDR3 DNA: TGCGGAGGGACAGGAAACATGAACACTGAAGCTTTCTTT. Its translation: CGGTGNMNTEAFF. The J gene is TRBJ1-1, the V gene TRBV27; 8 bases are a match to TRBD1. There are 13 residues in the CDR3. The germline gives CDR1 MNHEY, CDR2 SMNVEV (reference sequence).

This chain joins TRBV28 and TRBJ1-1; 7 bases match TRBD1. CDR3 length equals 17 residues. The V gene's germline CDR1 is MDHEN and CDR2 SYDVKM. The ends lost 4 bases at V and 0 bases at J; junction bases unmatched: 11. The DNA for the CDR3 is TGTGCCAGCAGTTCCGGATCCGGGACAGATATGAACACTGAAGCTTTCTTT. Protein product: CASSSGSGTDMNTEAFF.

The V gene is TRBV7-9, the J gene TRBJ1-2; D call uncertain. The germline V gene has CDR1 SEHNR and CDR2 FQNEAQ (reference sequence). With 4 bases removed from V and 4 bases from J, the gap between germline ends came to 10 bases. This CDR3 is built from 13 residues. The CDR3 protein is CASSSRLGYGYTF. The CDR3 DNA is TGTGCCAGCAGCTCCCGACTGGGCTATGGCTACACCTTC.

J is TRBJ2-3 and V is TRBV5-1; 11 bases match TRBD2. The trim removed 1 base at V and 3 bases at J, leaving 7 bases unmatched. Germline assignment: CDR1 SGHRS and CDR2 YFSETQ. The CDR3 runs to 17 residues. CDR3 DNA: TGCGCCAGCAGCTTGCCTGGGACTAGCGGTCCGACAGATACGCAGTATTTT. It codes for CASSLPGTSGPTDTQYF.

The V gene is TRBV5-6, the J gene TRBJ1-2; D not certain. V shed 4 bases and J shed 7 bases, with 17 bases lying between them. The length of the CDR3 is 14 residues. The V gene's germline CDR1 is SGHDT and CDR2 YYEEEE. The CDR3 DNA is TGTGCCAGCAGCCTGCGGACTGAGATGGGTGGCTACACCTTC. Protein product: CASSLRTEMGGYTF.